The 12 T cell receptor beta chains below come from one sample, sequenced in a study of blood T cell repertoires in COVID-19. Sequencing used immunoSEQ multiplex PCR; TCRdb keeps in-frame clones, though not all of them. The table has roughly 53,000 clones, 75% to 90% seen once. The sample was peripheral blood. These receptors were collected from an elderly woman with COVID-19, enrolled during active disease.

The chain has TRBV5-1 and TRBJ2-7, with a tentative D call TRBD2 (6 bases). This CDR3 contains 13 residues. V lost 4 bases and J lost 0, with 8 bases in between. The germline V gene has CDR1 SGHRS and CDR2 YFSETQ. The CDR3 loop is CASSATSSYEQYF. For the CDR3, the DNA is TGCGCCAGCAGCGCGACTAGCTCCTACGAGCAGTACTTC.

The rearrangement links TRBV5-1 to TRBJ2-7, with TRBD2 as a possible D gene (5 bases). Trimming left V 4 bases short and J 3 bases short, with 14 bases between. Germline loops: CDR1 SGHRS, CDR2 YFSETQ. This CDR3 is built from 14 residues. CDR3: CASSPDGGDYEQYF. CDR3 DNA sequence: TGCGCCAGCAGCCCGGACGGAGGAGACTACGAGCAGTACTTC.

By share of the sample, this clone is medium-sized. The chain carries TRBV6-5 and TRBJ2-7; D remains ambiguous. Per germline, CDR1 MNHEY and CDR2 SVGAGI. The CDR3 extends over 14 amino acids. V was trimmed by 6 bases and J by 1 base, leaving 13 bases between them. As DNA, the CDR3 is TGTGCCAGCAGCAACACCCCGAATTCCTACGAGCAGTACTTC. Residues: CASSNTPNSYEQYF.

The CDR3 bases are TGTGCCAGTAGTCACAGGGGGAGCAATCAGCCCCAGCATTTT. Its protein is CASSHRGSNQPQHF. The chain uses TRBV19 and TRBJ1-5; 8 bases are shared with TRBD1. The V segment lost 5 bases and the J segment 1 base; nucleotides outside the gene matches: 1. Germline values: CDR1 LNHDA, CDR2 SQIVND (reference sequence). The CDR3 spans 14 residues.

The V and J genes are TRBV18 and TRBJ1-1; weak D call: TRBD1 (5 bases). The CDR3 length is 15 residues. Germline V gene sequence: CDR1 KGHSH, CDR2 LQKENI. V lost 3 bases to trimming and J lost 1 base, with 12 bases between them. The chain's CDR3 is CASSPPRTRNTEAFF. The CDR3 DNA is TGTGCCAGCTCACCCCCTCGGACAAGGAACACTGAAGCTTTCTTT.

This chain connects TRBV6-1 to TRBJ2-7, with 7 bases aligning to TRBD1. The CDR3 contains 15 residues. With V trimmed by 1 base and J by 4 bases, 7 bases remained unmatched. Germline CDR1 and CDR2: MNHNS and SASEGT. CDR3 coding DNA: TGTGCCAGCAGTGAAGGAGAGGGGGCGCGGTACGAGCAGTACTTC. This sequence encodes CASSEGEGARYEQYF.

J is TRBJ1-1 and V is TRBV11-3; TRBD1 might be the D (5 bases). The CDR3 has 13 amino acids. V gave up 5 bases and J gave up 0 bases, with 7 bases separating them. Germline-derived CDR1 and CDR2 are SGHNT and YENEEA. CDR3 loop: CASSAGLNTEAFF. In nucleotides, the CDR3 is TGTGCCAGCAGCGCGGGACTGAACACTGAAGCTTTCTTT. Using reference TRBV11-3 and TRBJ1-1 for the parts outside the CDR3, the full variable domain is EAGVVQSPRYKIIEKKQPVAFWCNPISGHNTLYWYLQNLGQGPELLIRYENEEAVDDSQLPKDRFSAERLKGVDSTLKIQPAELGDSAVYLCASSAGLNTEAFFGQGTRLTVV.

The chain carries TRBV5-1 and TRBJ2-1; D is possibly TRBD1 (5 bases). Trimming left V 0 bases short and J 3 bases short, with 13 bases between. CDR1 and CDR2 (germline): SGHRS, YFSETQ. The CDR3 totals 16 residues. The CDR3 bases are TGCGCCAGCAGCTTGGTTGGCAGGGCCGACTACAATGAGCAGTTCTTC. Translating it yields CASSLVGRADYNEQFF.

This chain links TRBV6-5 with TRBJ2-2, with D perhaps matching TRBD2 (5 bases). Germline V CDR1 and CDR2: MNHEY, SVGAGI. This CDR3 comprises 13 residues. Between the trimmed V and J ends, which lost 8 bases and 9 bases, there was a span of 16 bases. The CDR3 reads CASLPAAGRELFF. In DNA, the CDR3 is TGTGCCAGCCTCCCGGCCGCGGGCCGGGAGCTGTTTTTT.

The CDR3 here is CASSIQGVEETQYF. The CDR3 coding sequence is TGCGCCAGCAGTATACAGGGAGTAGAAGAGACCCAGTACTTC. The V gene is TRBV5-1, the J gene TRBJ2-5; a possible D gene is TRBD1 (6 bases). The CDR3 has 14 residues. Germline V gives CDR1 SGHRS, CDR2 YFSETQ. The V gene lost 5 bases and the J gene lost 3 bases, with 14 bases spanning the gap.

The gene calls are TRBV5-1 and TRBJ1-4, with a weak D call TRBD1 (6 bases). Trimming removed 4 bases at V and 6 bases at J, with 13 bases between. Per the germline V gene, CDR1 is SGHRS and CDR2 is YFSETQ. This CDR3 spans 14 amino acids. The CDR3 DNA reads TGCGCCAGCAGCCCCGCAGGGGTTGATGAAAAACTGTTTTTT. It is translated as CASSPAGVDEKLFF. Complete variable domain (other parts from reference TRBV5-1 and TRBJ1-4): KAGVTQTPRYLIKTRGQQVTLSCSPISGHRSVSWYQQTPGQGLQFLFEYFSETQRNKGNFPGRFSGRQFSNSRSEMNVSTLELGDSALYLCASSPAGVDEKLFFGSGTQLSVL.

The V call is TRBV7-2, the J call TRBJ2-7; 7 nucleotides agree with TRBD1. V trimming: 5 bases; J trimming: 0 bases; junction bases outside the gene matches: 7. The V gene's germline CDR1 is SGHTA and CDR2 FQGNSA. The CDR3 covers 15 residues. The DNA for the CDR3 is TGTGCCAGCAGCGGACGGAAGGGGGCCTCCTACGAGCAGTACTTC. Residues: CASSGRKGASYEQYF. Supplemented by reference TRBV7-2 and TRBJ2-7, the full variable domain reads GAGVSQSPSNKVTEKGKDVELRCDPISGHTALYWYRQSLGQGLEFLIYFQGNSAPDKSGLPSDRFSAERTGGSVSTLTIQRTQQEDSAVYLCASSGRKGASYEQYFGPGTRLTVT.